This TCR beta chain came from a study of blood T cell repertoires in COVID-19 (TCRdb year 2020). About the full investigation: Samples from collaborators originated in the United States, Italy and Spain and spanned both the acute and convalescent phases of COVID-19. The prospective study material was composed of cDNA or gDNA derived from T cells, B-cell-depleted T cells, or PBMCs. The dataset comprised deeply sampled blood TCRbeta repertoires from subjects exposed to, actively infected with, or recovered from COVID-19. A freely available public database, intended as a resource for researchers studying the immune response to SARS-CoV-2, is where the repertoires were released. The samples were drawn from two sources: the first 160 participants of the ongoing ImmuneRACE study, and over 950 subjects contributed by 6 global collaborators. The sample metadata nearly always contained a de-identified subject ID, COVID-19 status, age in years and sex. Where available, HLA class I and class II types were obtained from metadata supplied by the sample provider rather than from assay-based typing. Study-wide findings and limitations: The amount of clinical and demographic metadata varied by source and participant and was provided uncurated.

TCRbeta CDR3 regions were amplified from genomic DNA using the immunoSEQ Assay, a bias-controlled multiplex PCR. The original pipeline was this. Nucleated cell counts per sample were estimated from amplification of reference gene primers within the assay. Sequence reads were collapsed and filtered to measure the absolute abundance of every unique TCRbeta CDR3 rearrangement. For each sample, productive Simpson clonality was calculated as the square root of Simpson's diversity index across productive rearrangements. TCRdb carries this immuneACCESS record with in-frame sequences only. Its versions omit some clonotypes, under half of them owing to an unresolved V gene in the studies checked, with the rest unexplained. The D gene and trimming were derived from the DNA, and the V and J assignments and clone size from that table. Counted in this sample were a few hundred thousand clones; 85% of them appeared once. Around 7.2% of the sample is held by the ten biggest clonotypes.

Collaborating institutions collected whole blood in K2EDTA tubes following their own protocols. Collaborator samples were shipped for TCRbeta analysis as frozen whole blood, isolated PBMCs, or DNA extracted from either sample type. In the case of this clone: It has no known antigen specificity. The record has no base qualities; no much larger clone is one base away.

Clipping removes 3 bases from V and 2 bases from J, with 8 as the unmatched junction base count. CDR1 is given as KGHSH and CDR2 as LQKENI, both from the germline V gene. Inclusive of the bounding cysteine and phenylalanine, the CDR3 is 16 residues long. Here the CDR3 DNA is all that survives: 48 bases in frame from base 1. The rearranged chain carries TRBV18 and TRBJ2-3, and TRBD2 aligns with 7 junction nucleotides. This receptor was taken from a human donor in a cohort sampled during active COVID-19. Sample: peripheral blood. The CDR3 amino acid sequence is: CASSPVLANPTDTQYF. In nucleotides, the sequence is TGTGCCAGCTCACCGGTACTAGCGAACCCCACAGATACGCAGTATTTT.